This T cell receptor (beta chain) was identified during a study of blood T cell repertoires in COVID-19. Repertoires were generated with immunoSEQ multiplex PCR, while TCRdb's copy carries only in-frame clones and drops some. The data show tens of thousands of clones, about 84% seen once. This clonotype was sampled from a man in his forties or fifties with COVID-19, enrolled during active disease. The sample comprised peripheral blood.

The DNA of the CDR3 is TGTGCCAGCCCCGGGACAGGGGCTTCAGATACGCAGTATTTT. This sequence encodes CASPGTGASDTQYF. J is TRBJ2-3 and V is TRBV2; 10 positions agree with TRBD1. J lost 4 bases, V lost 8 bases, and 6 bases had no gene match. The germline V gene encodes CDR1 SNHLY and CDR2 FYNNEI. This CDR3 comprises 14 residues.